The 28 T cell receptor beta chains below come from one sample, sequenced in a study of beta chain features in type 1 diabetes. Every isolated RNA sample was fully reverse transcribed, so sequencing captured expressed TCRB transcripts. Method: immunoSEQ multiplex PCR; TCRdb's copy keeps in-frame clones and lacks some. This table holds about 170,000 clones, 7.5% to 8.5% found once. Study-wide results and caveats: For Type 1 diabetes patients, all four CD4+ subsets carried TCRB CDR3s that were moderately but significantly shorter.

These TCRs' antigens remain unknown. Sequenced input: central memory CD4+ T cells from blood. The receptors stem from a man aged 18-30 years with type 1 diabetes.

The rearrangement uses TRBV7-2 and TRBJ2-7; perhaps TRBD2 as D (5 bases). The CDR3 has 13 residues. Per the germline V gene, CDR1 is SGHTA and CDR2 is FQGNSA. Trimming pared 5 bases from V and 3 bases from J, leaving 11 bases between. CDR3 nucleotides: TGTGCCAGCAGCCGGACTCCATTCTACGAGCAGTACTTC. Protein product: CASSRTPFYEQYF. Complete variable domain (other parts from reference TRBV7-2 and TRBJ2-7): GAGVSQSPSNKVTEKGKDVELRCDPISGHTALYWYRQSLGQGLEFLIYFQGNSAPDKSGLPSDRFSAERTGGSVSTLTIQRTQQEDSAVYLCASSRTPFYEQYFGPGTRLTVT.

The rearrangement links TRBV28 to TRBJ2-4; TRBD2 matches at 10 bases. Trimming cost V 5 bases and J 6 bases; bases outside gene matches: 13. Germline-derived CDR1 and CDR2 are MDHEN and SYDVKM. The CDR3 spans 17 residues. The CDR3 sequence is CASSEERGGMVGNIQYF. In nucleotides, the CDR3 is TGTGCCAGCAGTGAAGAGCGGGGGGGCATGGTGGGAAACATTCAGTACTTC.

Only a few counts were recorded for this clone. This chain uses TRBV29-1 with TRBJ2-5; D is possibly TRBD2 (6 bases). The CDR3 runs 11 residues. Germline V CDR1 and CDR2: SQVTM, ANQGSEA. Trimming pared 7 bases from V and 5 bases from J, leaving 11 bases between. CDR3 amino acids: CSATSDETQYF. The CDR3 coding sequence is TGCAGCGCGACTAGTGATGAGACCCAGTACTTC.

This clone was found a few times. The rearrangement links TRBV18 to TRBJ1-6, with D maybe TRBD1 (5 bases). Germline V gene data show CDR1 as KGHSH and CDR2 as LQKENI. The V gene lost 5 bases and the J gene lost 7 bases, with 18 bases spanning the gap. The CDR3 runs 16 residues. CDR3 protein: CASSTGVPGENSPLHF. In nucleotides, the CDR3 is TGTGCCAGCTCAACAGGCGTTCCAGGAGAGAATTCACCCCTCCACTTT.

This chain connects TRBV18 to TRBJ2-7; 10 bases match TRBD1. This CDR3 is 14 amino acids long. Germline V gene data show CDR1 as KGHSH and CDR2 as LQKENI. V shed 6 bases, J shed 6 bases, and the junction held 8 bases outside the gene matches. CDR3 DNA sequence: TGTGCCAGCTCTCAGGCGGACAGGGGGGTCGAGCAGTACTTC. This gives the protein CASSQADRGVEQYF.

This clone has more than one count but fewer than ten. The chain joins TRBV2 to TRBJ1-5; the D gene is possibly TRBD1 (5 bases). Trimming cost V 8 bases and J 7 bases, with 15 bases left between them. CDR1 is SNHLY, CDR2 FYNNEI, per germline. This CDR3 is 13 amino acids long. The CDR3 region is CASSPGTRQPQHF. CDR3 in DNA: TGTGCCAGCTCCCCAGGGACTCGGCAGCCCCAGCATTTT.

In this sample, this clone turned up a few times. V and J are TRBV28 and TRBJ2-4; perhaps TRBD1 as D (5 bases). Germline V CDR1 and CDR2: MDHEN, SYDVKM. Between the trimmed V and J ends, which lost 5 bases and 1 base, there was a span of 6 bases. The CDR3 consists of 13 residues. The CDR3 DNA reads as TGTGCCAGCAGTCCAGGGGCCAAAAACATTCAGTACTTC. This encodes CASSPGAKNIQYF.

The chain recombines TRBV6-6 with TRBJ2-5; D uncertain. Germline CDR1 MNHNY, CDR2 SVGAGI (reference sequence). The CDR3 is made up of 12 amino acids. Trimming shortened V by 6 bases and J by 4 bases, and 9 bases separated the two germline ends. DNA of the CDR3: TGTGCCAGCAGGGAAGAGGCAGAGACCCAGTACTTC. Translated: CASREEAETQYF.

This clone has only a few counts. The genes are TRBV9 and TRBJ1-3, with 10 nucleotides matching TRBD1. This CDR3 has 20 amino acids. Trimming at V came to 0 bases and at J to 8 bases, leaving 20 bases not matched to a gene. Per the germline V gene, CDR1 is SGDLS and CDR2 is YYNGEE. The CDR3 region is CASSVAPRGQGTLRRDTIYF. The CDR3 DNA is TGTGCCAGCAGCGTAGCGCCACGGGGACAGGGGACGCTGCGCCGGGACACCATATATTTT.

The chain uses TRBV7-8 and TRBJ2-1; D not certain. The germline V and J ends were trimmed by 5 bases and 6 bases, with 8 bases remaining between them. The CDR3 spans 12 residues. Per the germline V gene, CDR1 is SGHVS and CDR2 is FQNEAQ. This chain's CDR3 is CASSATGNEQFF. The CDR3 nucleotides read TGTGCCAGCAGCGCCACGGGCAATGAGCAGTTCTTC.

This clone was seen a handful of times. The CDR3 nucleotides are TGTGCCAGCAGTTTCGGTAGGGGATCCCAGTACTTC. The encoded protein is CASSFGRGSQYF. The gene calls are TRBV27 and TRBJ2-5; D perhaps matches TRBD1 (5 bases). V lost 3 bases and J 9 bases, leaving 11 bases between the germline ends. Germline CDR1 is MNHEY and CDR2 is SMNVEV (reference sequence). The CDR3 spans 12 residues.

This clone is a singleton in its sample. The CDR3 DNA sequence: TGTGCCAGCAGCCAAGATTTTGGCGCCGGGGTTCCCTACGAGCAGTACTTC. This translates into CASSQDFGAGVPYEQYF. The chain has TRBV4-2 and TRBJ2-7; D might be TRBD2 (5 bases). V was pared by 0 bases and J by 2 bases, with 17 bases between. From germline, CDR1 is LGHNA and CDR2 YNFKEQ. The CDR3 consists of 17 residues.

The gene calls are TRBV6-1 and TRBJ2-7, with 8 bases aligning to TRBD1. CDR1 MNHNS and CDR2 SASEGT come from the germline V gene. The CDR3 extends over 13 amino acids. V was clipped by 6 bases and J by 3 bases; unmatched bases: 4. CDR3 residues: CASSLQGDYEQYF. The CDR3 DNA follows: TGTGCCAGCAGCCTACAGGGGGACTACGAGCAGTACTTC.

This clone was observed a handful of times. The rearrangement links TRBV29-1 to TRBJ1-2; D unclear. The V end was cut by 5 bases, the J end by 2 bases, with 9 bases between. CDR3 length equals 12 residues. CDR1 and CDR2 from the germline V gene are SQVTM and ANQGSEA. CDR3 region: CSVRGTNYGYTF. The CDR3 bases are TGCAGCGTTCGTGGCACAAACTATGGCTACACCTTC.

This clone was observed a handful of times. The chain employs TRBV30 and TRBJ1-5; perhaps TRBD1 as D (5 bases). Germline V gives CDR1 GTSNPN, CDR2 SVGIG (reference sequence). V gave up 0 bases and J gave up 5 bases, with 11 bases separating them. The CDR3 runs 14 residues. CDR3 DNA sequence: TGTGCCTGGAGTGTACGACAGAACGATCAGCCCCAGCATTTT. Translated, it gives CAWSVRQNDQPQHF.

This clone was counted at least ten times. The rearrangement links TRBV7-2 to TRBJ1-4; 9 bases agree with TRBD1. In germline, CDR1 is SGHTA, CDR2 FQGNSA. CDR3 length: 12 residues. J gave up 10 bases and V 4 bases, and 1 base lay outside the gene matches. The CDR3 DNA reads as TGTGCCAGCAGCTCGGACAGGGGAAAACTGTTTTTT. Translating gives CASSSDRGKLFF.

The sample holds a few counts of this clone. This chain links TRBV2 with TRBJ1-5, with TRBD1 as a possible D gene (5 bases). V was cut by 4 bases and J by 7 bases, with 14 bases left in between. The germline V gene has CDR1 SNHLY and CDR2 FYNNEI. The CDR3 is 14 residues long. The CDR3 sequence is CASSANSGEQPQHF. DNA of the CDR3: TGTGCCAGCAGTGCCAACTCGGGGGAGCAGCCCCAGCATTTT.

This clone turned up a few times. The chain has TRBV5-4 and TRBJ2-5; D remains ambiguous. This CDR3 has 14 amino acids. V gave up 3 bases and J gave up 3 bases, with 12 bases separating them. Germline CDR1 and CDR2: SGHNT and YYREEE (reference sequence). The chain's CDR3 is CASSSLTGEETQYF. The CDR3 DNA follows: TGTGCCAGCAGCTCCCTAACGGGTGAAGAGACCCAGTACTTC.

The CDR3 DNA follows: TGCGCCAGCCAGAGCGGGGGAGACCCCACAGATACGCAGTATTTT. The encoded protein is CASQSGGDPTDTQYF. The gene calls are TRBV5-1 and TRBJ2-3; 8 positions match TRBD2. Germline CDR1 is SGHRS and CDR2 is YFSETQ. The CDR3 is 15 residues long. V lost 7 bases to trimming and J lost 2 bases; unmatched junction nucleotides: 9.

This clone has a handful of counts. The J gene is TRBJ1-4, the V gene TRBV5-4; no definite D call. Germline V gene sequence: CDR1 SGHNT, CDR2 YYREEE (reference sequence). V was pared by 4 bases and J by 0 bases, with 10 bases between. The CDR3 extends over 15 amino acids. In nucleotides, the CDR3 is TGTGCCAGCAGCGAGTCTCGGGCAACTAATGAAAAACTGTTTTTT. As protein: CASSESRATNEKLFF.

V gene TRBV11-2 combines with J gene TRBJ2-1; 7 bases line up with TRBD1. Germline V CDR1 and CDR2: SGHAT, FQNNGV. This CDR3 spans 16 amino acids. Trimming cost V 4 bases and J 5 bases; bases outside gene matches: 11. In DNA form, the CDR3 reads TGTGCCAGCAGCTCGCTGACAGGGCCACTACACAATGAGCAGTTCTTC. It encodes CASSSLTGPLHNEQFF.

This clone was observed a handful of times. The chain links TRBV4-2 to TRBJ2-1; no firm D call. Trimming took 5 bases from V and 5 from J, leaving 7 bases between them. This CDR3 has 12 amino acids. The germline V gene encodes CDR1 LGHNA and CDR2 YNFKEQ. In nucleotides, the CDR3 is TGTGCCAGCAGCGACTGGAACAATGAGCAGTTCTTC. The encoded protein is CASSDWNNEQFF.

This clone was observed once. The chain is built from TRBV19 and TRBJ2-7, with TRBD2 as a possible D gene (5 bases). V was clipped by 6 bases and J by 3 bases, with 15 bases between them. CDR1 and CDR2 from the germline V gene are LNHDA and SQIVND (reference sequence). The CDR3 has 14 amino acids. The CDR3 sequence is CASSPRTGGYEQYF. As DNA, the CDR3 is TGTGCCAGTAGCCCGAGGACCGGAGGCTACGAGCAGTACTTC.

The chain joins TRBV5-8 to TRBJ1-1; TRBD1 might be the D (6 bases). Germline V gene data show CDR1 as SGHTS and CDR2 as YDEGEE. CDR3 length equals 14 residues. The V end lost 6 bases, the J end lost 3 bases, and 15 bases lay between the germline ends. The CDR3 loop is CASNTRTADTEAFF. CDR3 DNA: TGTGCCAGCAACACCCGGACAGCCGACACTGAAGCTTTCTTT. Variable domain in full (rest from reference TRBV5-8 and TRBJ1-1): EAGVTQSPTHLIKTRGQQATLRCSPISGHTSVYWYQQALGLGLQFLLWYDEGEERNRGNFPPRFSGRQFPNYSSELNVNALELEDSALYLCASNTRTADTEAFFGQGTRLTVV.

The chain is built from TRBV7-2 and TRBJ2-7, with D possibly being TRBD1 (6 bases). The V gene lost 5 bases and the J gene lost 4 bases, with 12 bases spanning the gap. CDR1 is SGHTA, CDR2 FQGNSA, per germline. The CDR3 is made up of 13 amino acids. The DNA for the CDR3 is TGTGCCAGCAGCCGACAGGCTGATTACGAGCAGTACTTC. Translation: CASSRQADYEQYF.

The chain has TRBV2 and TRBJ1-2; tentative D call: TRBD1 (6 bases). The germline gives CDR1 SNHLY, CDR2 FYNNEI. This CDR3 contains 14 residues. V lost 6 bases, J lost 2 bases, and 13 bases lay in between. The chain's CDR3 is CASSRQEQNYGYTF. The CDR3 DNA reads TGTGCCAGCAGCAGACAGGAACAGAACTATGGCTACACCTTC. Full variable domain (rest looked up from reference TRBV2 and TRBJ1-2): EPEVTQTPSHQVTQMGQEVILRCVPISNHLYFYWYRQILGQKVEFLVSFYNNEISEKSEIFDDQFSVERPDGSNFTLKIRSTKLEDSAMYFCASSRQEQNYGYTFGSGTRLTVV.

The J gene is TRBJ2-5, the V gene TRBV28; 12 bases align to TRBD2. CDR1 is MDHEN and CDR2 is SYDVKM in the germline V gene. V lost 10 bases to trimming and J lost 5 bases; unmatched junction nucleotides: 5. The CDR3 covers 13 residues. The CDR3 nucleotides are TGTGCCACGAGACTAGCGGGAGTGGAGACCCAGTACTTC. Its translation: CATRLAGVETQYF.

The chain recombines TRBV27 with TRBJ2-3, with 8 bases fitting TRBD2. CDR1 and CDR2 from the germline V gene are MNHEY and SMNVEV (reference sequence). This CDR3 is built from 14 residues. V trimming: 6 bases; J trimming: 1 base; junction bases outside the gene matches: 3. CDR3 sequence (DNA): TGTGCCAGCAGGGAAGCGGGAGGCACAGATACGCAGTATTTT. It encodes CASREAGGTDTQYF.